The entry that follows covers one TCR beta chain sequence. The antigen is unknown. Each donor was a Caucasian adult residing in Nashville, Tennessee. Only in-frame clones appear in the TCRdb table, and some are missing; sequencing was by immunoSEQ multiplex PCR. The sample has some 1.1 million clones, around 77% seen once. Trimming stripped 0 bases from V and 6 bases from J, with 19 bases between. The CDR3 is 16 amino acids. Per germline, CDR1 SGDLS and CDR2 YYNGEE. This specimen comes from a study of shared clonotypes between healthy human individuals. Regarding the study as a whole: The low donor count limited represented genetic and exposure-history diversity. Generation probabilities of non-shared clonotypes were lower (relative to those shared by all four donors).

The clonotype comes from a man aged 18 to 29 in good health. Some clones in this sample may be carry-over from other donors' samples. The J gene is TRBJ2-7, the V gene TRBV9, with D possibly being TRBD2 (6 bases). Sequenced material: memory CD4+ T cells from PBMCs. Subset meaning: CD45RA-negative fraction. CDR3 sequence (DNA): TGTGCCAGCAGCGTAGGCCCAGTAGGGAGGTCTGGCGAGCAGTACTTC. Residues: CASSVGPVGRSGEQYF.